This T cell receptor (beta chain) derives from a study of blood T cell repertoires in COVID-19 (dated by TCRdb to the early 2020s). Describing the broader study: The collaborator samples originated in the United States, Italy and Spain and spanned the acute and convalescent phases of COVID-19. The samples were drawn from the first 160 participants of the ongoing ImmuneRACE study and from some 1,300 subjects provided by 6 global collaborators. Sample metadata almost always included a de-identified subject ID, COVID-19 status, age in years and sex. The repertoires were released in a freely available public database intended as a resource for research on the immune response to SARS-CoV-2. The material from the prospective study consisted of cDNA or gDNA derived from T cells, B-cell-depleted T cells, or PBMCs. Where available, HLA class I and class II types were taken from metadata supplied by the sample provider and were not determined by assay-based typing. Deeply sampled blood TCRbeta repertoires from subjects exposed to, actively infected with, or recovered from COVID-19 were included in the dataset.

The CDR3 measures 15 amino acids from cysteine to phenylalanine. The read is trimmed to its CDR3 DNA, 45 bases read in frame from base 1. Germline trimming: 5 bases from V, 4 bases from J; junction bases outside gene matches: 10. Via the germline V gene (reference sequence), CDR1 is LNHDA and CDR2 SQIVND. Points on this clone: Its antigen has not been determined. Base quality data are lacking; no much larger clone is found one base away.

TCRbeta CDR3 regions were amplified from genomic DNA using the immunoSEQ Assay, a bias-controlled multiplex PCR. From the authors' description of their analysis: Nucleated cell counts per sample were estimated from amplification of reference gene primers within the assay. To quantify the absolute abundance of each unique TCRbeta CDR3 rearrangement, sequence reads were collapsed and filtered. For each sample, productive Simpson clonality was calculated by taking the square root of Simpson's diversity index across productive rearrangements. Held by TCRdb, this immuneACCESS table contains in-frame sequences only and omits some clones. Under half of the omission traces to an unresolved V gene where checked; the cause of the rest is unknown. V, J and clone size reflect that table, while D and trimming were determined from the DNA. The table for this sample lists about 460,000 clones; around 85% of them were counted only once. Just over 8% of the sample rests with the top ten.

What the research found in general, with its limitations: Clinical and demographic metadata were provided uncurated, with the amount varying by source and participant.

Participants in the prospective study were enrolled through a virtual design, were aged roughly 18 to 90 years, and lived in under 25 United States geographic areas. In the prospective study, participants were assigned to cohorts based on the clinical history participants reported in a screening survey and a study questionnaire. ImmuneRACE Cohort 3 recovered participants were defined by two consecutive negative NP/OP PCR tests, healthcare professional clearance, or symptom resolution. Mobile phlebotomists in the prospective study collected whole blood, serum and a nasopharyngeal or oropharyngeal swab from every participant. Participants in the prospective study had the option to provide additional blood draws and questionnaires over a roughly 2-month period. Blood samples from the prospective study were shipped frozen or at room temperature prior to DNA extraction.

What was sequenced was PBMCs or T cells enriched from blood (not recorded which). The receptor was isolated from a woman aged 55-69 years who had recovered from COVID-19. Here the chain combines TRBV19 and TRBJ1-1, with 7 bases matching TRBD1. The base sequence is TGTGCCAGTAGTCCCCGAGACAGGGTGAGCACTGAAGCTTTCTTT. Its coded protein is CASSPRDRVSTEAFF.